This entry concerns a single TCR beta chain. There are a few counts of this clone. Its antigen is still unknown. No clone much larger than this one lies a single base away; base qualities are absent. Each donor gave one peripheral blood draw, roughly 120 mL on average, collected into heparinised tubes. Naive, central memory, regulatory and stem cell-like memory CD4+ T cells were sorted on a BD FACSAria II using a panel including CD45RO, CCR7, CD25, CD127, CD95 and CD27. Every sorted population had a purity above 95%. PBMCs were isolated right away by Lymphoprep density gradient centrifugation and were stained directly, without culture. So that batch effects would be minimized, each experiment stained and sorted samples in pairs, pairing one healthy donor with one patient. The sample is drawn from a study of beta chain features in type 1 diabetes (dated by TCRdb to between 2017 and 2018). At the level of the whole study: Mean age, gender distribution, total cell number and subset yield were not different between patients and healthy donors. A total of roughly 98,000,000 sorted cells were examined across all samples, and a strong correlation was observed between cell number per subset and RNA yield. In the study, TCRB repertoires of sorted circulating CD4+ T cell subsets from recently diagnosed type 1 diabetes patients were compared with those of matched healthy donors. Whereas all 30 or so donors provided naive and central memory subsets, regulatory and stem cell-like memory subsets were isolated from just 8 patients and roughly 8 healthy donors.

What the research found in general, with its limitations: Naive, central memory and regulatory TCRB repertoires appeared to be more alike among patients than among healthy donors. Because cDNA rather than genomic DNA was sequenced, highly expressing activated cells could have been over-represented, although no difference in activation and CD3 levels was found between groups. At VDJ recombination sites, type 1 diabetes patients had fewer insertions and more deleted nucleotides, which implies abnormalities in thymic rearrangement. In all four CD4+ subsets, TCRB CDR3 length was moderately but significantly shorter in type 1 diabetes patients. Shorter templates might be favored by PCR, yet because patient and control samples were amplified and corrected together, any such skew would affect both groups equally. Only small numbers of individuals were included in the HLA sub-analyses, which left unresolved whether HLA type had any influence on TCRB rearrangement.

Inclusive of the bounding cysteine and phenylalanine, the CDR3 is 15 residues long. The only DNA kept is the CDR3, 45 bases in frame from the first base. The germline V gene sets CDR1 to ENHRY and CDR2 to SYGVKD. Relative to germline, V is 10 bases shorter and J is 1 base shorter, with 17 bases between their ends. The entire amount of isolated RNA was reverse transcribed using the High Capacity cDNA Reverse Transcription Kit, so the sequenced TCRB transcripts were expressed ones. Deep immunoSEQ sequencing was performed on naive, central memory and regulatory T cell samples, with an average of about 3.6 million total reads per sample. Sorted cells were lysed in RLT buffer and RNA was extracted with DNase-treated RNeasy Micro or Mini kits, depending on cell number. To prevent cross-contamination, each cell subset was processed individually, whereas patient and healthy donor samples were processed jointly. TCRB sequences were amplified from cDNA with the immunoSEQ multiplex PCR, producing 87-bp fragments spanning the CDR3 region. The amplicons were sequenced using the Illumina HiSeq platform. Per the source publication's procedure: PCR bias was computationally corrected using synthetic template baselines, reads within Hamming distance 2 were collapsed, and singletons that could not be merged were discarded. Reads were aligned to IMGT to assign V, D and J genes, CDR3 length, and insertions or deletions at six rearrangement sites. Clonotype counts were normalized to sorted cell number within each subset before computing true diversity and Gini coefficients with the tcR R package. The overlap coefficient, calculated on TCRB nucleotide sequences, was used to quantify repertoire sharing. Sourced from immuneACCESS, this table was stored by TCRdb with only in-frame sequences that have V and J called. A share of the clones is absent; for the studies checked, an unresolved V gene accounts for under half, and the remainder has no known explanation. V, J and clone size were drawn from that table, and D and trimming were deduced from the DNA. The sample table contains approximately 140,000 clones; only one count was recorded for roughly 10% of them. Approximately 0.65% of the sample belongs to the ten largest clones.

The chain joins TRBV10-3 to TRBJ1-5, and the D gene may be TRBD1, 5 bases matching. The clonotype was recovered from a woman between 40 and 55 years old in good health. The sequenced sample was central memory CD4+ T cells from blood. Here the CDR3 is given as CASRPGLESNQPQHF. Here is the DNA: TGTGCCAGCCGCCCAGGGCTCGAGAGCAATCAGCCCCAGCATTTT.